This T cell receptor (beta chain) was obtained from a study of Ad26.COV2.S vaccination and SARS-CoV-2 variants. TCRdb's table, derived via immunoSEQ multiplex PCR, lists solely in-frame clones and lacks some. The profile shows 400,000 to 450,000 clones, roughly 90% of them singletons. Germline V gene data show CDR1 as SNHLY and CDR2 as FYNNEI. V shed 2 bases and J shed 3 bases, with 8 bases lying between them. The CDR3 has 14 residues. Treatment denoted: around 19 received Ad26.COV2.S at low or high dose, single or two shots; roughly five received placebo; per-sample allocation not given. Day 63 after the first vaccine or placebo injection was the time point for sampling.

This material consisted of peripheral blood, taken in a trial of Ad26.COV2.S vaccine versus placebo. The chain couples TRBV2 to TRBJ2-1; D remains ambiguous. The clonotype originates from a person between 18 and 59 years old who received the Ad26.COV2.S COVID-19 vaccine or a placebo. CDR3 amino acids: CASSEPQYYNEQFF. The CDR3 DNA is TGTGCCAGCAGTGAACCTCAGTACTACAATGAGCAGTTCTTC.